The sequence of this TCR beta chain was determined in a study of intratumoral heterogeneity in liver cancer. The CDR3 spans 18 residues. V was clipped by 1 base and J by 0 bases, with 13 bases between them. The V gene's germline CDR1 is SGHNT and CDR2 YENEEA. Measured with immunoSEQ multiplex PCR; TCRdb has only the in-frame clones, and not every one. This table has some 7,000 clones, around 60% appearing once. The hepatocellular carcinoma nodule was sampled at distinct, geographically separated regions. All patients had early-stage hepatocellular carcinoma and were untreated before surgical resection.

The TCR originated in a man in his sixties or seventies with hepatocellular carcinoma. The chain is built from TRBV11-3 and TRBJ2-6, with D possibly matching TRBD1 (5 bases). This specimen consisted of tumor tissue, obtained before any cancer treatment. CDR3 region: CASSLGGGRSSGANVLTF. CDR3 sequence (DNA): TGTGCCAGCAGCTTAGGGGGCGGCAGAAGCTCTGGGGCCAACGTCCTGACTTTC.